The present T cell receptor (beta chain) was sequenced within a study of regulatory T cells in long-lasting Graves disease. Germline values: CDR1 MNHEY, CDR2 SMNVEV (reference sequence). The CDR3 totals 14 residues. V dropped 5 bases and J dropped 2 bases, with 9 bases sitting between them. Arm-PCR with iRepertoire HTBI primers amplified the CDR3 regions for these TCR beta libraries. From the multiplex PCR reads, TCRdb called clonotypes with MiXCR, one entry per CDR3 protein. Among a few hundred thousand distinct CDR3 sequences listed, 23% were seen once. Time point noted: persistent/refractory GD, antithyroid drugs over 5 years with positive TRAb. The TCR library was prepared using RNA isolated from PBMCs.

The chain recombines TRBV27 with TRBJ2-2; D perhaps matches TRBD1 (6 bases). The input for sequencing was peripheral blood mononuclear cells (PBMCs), taken when the disease was refractory, from a patient treated with antithyroid drugs. The TCR was taken from a female donor with Graves disease. The DNA for the CDR3 is TGTGCCAGCAGTCGACAGGATAACACCGGGGAGCTGTTTTTT. Translation gives CASSRQDNTGELFF.